The entry below describes one T cell receptor (beta chain). Antigen specificity is unknown. This record comes from a study of lymphopenia after photon versus proton radiotherapy. The repertoire was sequenced with immunoSEQ multiplex PCR; TCRdb's copy has only in-frame clones and lacks some. The repertoire consists of under 20,000 clones, with about 92% occurring once and the leading ten covering approximately 1.5%. The CDR3 loop spans 15 amino acids. Germline values: CDR1 MNHNY, CDR2 SVGAGI (reference sequence). V shed 4 bases and J 6 bases; nucleotides not matched to a gene: 8. Regarding the study as a whole: Proton therapy kept repertoires fairly stable, unlike photons, which gained effector/memory cells. After lymphocyte nadir, photon-treated repertoires showed oligoclonal expansion, especially CD8+ Temra. Better survival with proton therapy was suggested as possible, not demonstrated. A bigger post-nadir fall in TCR diversity correlated inversely with survival time in deceased patients.

This sample comprised peripheral blood, obtained from a patient treated with photon-based radiotherapy. The source is a woman aged 40 to 50 with cholangiocarcinoma. This rearrangement joins TRBV6-6 to TRBJ2-7; 11 nucleotides align to TRBD2. The CDR3 loop reads CASSSRTSGRPEQYF. In nucleotides, the CDR3 is TGTGCCAGCAGTTCGAGAACTAGCGGGAGACCCGAGCAGTACTTC.